The 27 T cell receptor beta chains in this list originate from one sample, sequenced in a study of T cells in Graves' hyperthyroidism and ophthalmopathy. Amplified regions were TCR beta CDR3 sequences from RNA transcripts. HTBI primers were used for first-round RT-PCR of the TCR CDR3. TCRdb reprocessed the multiplex PCR reads with MiXCR, giving one entry per CDR3 protein. Seen here are about 700,000 distinct CDR3 sequences, 12% to 15% observed once, and the top ten hold 10%. Sequenced material: blood. The receptor source for this set is a woman between 18 and 30 years old with Graves' hyperthyroidism.

The table lists this clonotype with many counts. The chain links TRBV12-3 or TRBV12-4 to TRBJ2-7; 12 bases agree with TRBD2. This CDR3 comprises 15 residues. V lost 2 bases and J lost 2; bases outside the gene matches: 1. In DNA form, the CDR3 reads TGTGCCAGCAGTTTACGACTAGCGGGAGCCTACGAGCAGTACTTC. Amino acid sequence: CASSLRLAGAYEQYF.

This clonotype was counted at least ten times. The gene calls are TRBV3-1 and TRBJ1-4; TRBD1 matches at 8 bases. The germline gives CDR1 LGHDT, CDR2 YNNKEL (reference sequence). V lost 4 bases, J lost 10 bases, and 14 bases stayed unmatched. The CDR3 is 16 residues long. The CDR3 region is CASSPRTGPQGAKLFF. For the CDR3, the DNA is TGTGCCAGCAGCCCCCGGACAGGGCCACAGGGCGCAAAACTGTTTTTT.

This clonotype has ten or more counts. The J gene is TRBJ1-1, the V gene TRBV20-1, with D perhaps matching TRBD1 (5 bases). Germline V gene sequence: CDR1 DFQATT, CDR2 SNEGSKA (reference sequence). V was cut by 3 bases and J by 2 bases, with 13 bases left in between. The CDR3 spans 14 residues. CDR3 sequence reads: CSASGLRTNTEAFF. The CDR3 coding sequence is TGCAGTGCTAGTGGGTTGCGGACAAACACTGAAGCTTTCTTT.

This clonotype was detected only a few times. One end of the junction varies from germline; a read error may be responsible. V and J are TRBV7-7 and TRBJ2-2, with 9 positions matching TRBD2. Germline V gene lookup returns CDR1 SSHAT and CDR2 FNYEAQ (reference sequence). This CDR3 spans 16 amino acids. CDR3 DNA: TGTGCTAGCAGCTTAGCGGCGGGAGGGCCGGCCGGGGAGCTGTTTTTT. This encodes CASSLAAGGPAGELFF. Full variable domain (rest looked up from reference TRBV7-7 and TRBJ2-2): GAGVSQSPRYKVTKRGQDVTLRCDPISSHATLYWYQQALGQGPEFLTYFNYEAQPDKSGLPSDRFSAERPEGSISTLTIQRTEQRDSAMYRCASSLAAGGPAGELFFGEGSRLTVL.

This clonotype has at least ten counts. V and J are TRBV11-2 and TRBJ2-1; TRBD2 matches at 7 bases. The CDR3 spans 16 residues. The V segment lost 0 bases and the J segment 3 bases; nucleotides outside the gene matches: 5. CDR1 is SGHAT, CDR2 FQNNGV, per germline. DNA of the CDR3: TGTGCCAGCAGCTTAGAAGCGGGAACAGTCTACAATGAGCAGTTCTTC. Amino acid sequence: CASSLEAGTVYNEQFF.

This clonotype was observed a handful of times. This rearrangement joins TRBV19 to TRBJ1-1; D is uncertain. Germline CDR1 reads LNHDA; CDR2 reads SQIVND (reference sequence). V dropped 0 bases and J dropped 1 base, with 6 bases sitting between them. The CDR3 is made up of 14 amino acids. The CDR3 bases are TGTGCCAGTAGTATAGATCGAGGGAACACTGAAGCTTTCTTT. Residues: CASSIDRGNTEAFF. Combining the CDR3 with reference TRBV19 and TRBJ1-1 gives the whole variable domain DGGITQSPKYLFRKEGQNVTLSCEQNLNHDAMYWYRQDPGQGLRLIYYSQIVNDFQKGDIAEGYSVSREKKESFPLTVTSAQKNPTAFYLCASSIDRGNTEAFFGQGTRLTVV.

Only a few counts were recorded for this clonotype. The J gene is TRBJ1-1, the V gene TRBV6-2 or TRBV6-3; D unresolved. Germline CDR1 and CDR2: MNHEY and SVGEGT. There are 16 residues in the CDR3. V was clipped by 6 bases and J by 4 bases, with 21 bases between them. This chain's CDR3 is CASSRLIESVGTEAFF. Written as DNA, the CDR3 is TGTGCCAGCAGCCGACTCATAGAGTCCGTAGGCACTGAAGCTTTCTTT.

This clonotype was seen at least ten times. V is TRBV2 and J is TRBJ1-2; D is uncertain. Trimming removed 4 bases at V and 6 bases at J, with 12 bases between. CDR1 is SNHLY, CDR2 FYNNEI, per germline. The CDR3 runs 13 residues. CDR3 protein: CASSVWPEDGYTF. The CDR3 DNA sequence: TGTGCCAGCAGTGTCTGGCCGGAGGATGGCTACACCTTC.

This clonotype was picked up many times. The CDR3 sequence: CASRRLAGANNEQFF. The CDR3 bases are TGTGCCAGCAGGAGACTAGCGGGGGCTAACAATGAGCAGTTCTTC. This rearrangement joins TRBV6-1 to TRBJ2-1, with 12 bases matching TRBD2. V gave up 6 bases and J gave up 5 bases; unmatched junction bases: 5. Germline CDR1 reads MNHNS; CDR2 reads SASEGT. This CDR3 contains 15 residues.

Of note for this clonotype: This may arise from a read error, as a much more abundant clone is one base away. The V call is TRBV10-3, the J call TRBJ2-7; weak D call: TRBD1 (6 bases). The CDR3 spans 16 residues. Germline lookup yields CDR1 ENHRY and CDR2 SYGVKD. V gave up 3 bases and J gave up 2 bases, with 17 bases separating them. CDR3 DNA sequence: TGTGCCATCAGTGACCAACCCCAGACAGGTCCCTACGAGCAGTACTTC. It yields the protein CAISDQPQTGPYEQYF.

In its sample, this clonotype was seen many times. The chain joins TRBV28 to TRBJ1-6; weak D call: TRBD1 (5 bases). CDR3 length equals 17 residues. The germline V gene encodes CDR1 MDHEN and CDR2 SYDVKM. V was cut by 7 bases and J by 8 bases, with 24 bases left in between. The CDR3 here is CASKEGTMGWFDSPLHF. In DNA, the CDR3 is TGTGCCAGCAAGGAGGGGACGATGGGCTGGTTTGATTCACCCCTCCACTTT.

The chain couples TRBV30 to TRBJ2-4; 7 positions agree with TRBD2. The CDR3 extends over 13 amino acids. Trimming took 4 bases from V and 6 from J; bases not matched to a gene: 6. Germline-derived CDR1 and CDR2 are GTSNPN and SVGIG (reference sequence). The CDR3 DNA is TGTGCCTGGACCATTGGGGGGGGAAACATTCAGTACTTC. The encoded protein is CAWTIGGGNIQYF.

Many counts were recorded for this clonotype. The chain couples TRBV7-2 to TRBJ1-1; no clear D. Per germline, CDR1 SGHTA and CDR2 FQGNSA. Trimming pared 2 bases from V and 5 bases from J, leaving 9 bases between. This CDR3 is 13 amino acids long. The CDR3 is CASSLFDDTEAFF. The CDR3 nucleotides are TGTGCCAGCAGCTTATTCGATGATACTGAAGCTTTCTTT.

This clonotype was found many times. The J gene is TRBJ2-1, the V gene TRBV20-1, with TRBD2 matching over 8 bases. From germline, CDR1 is DFQATT and CDR2 SNEGSKA (reference sequence). This CDR3 has 14 amino acids. With 3 bases clipped from V and 8 bases from J, the junction kept 9 bases outside the gene matches. The CDR3 region has the DNA TGCAGTGCTAGTCGTGAAGCGGGAGTTTATGAGCAGTTCTTC. This codes for CSASREAGVYEQFF.

The DNA of the CDR3 is TGTGCCAGCGGCCCGAGGGGTGGGTGGGATGAGCAGTACTTC. Translation gives CASGPRGGWDEQYF. V is TRBV5-4 and J is TRBJ2-7; D tentatively reads TRBD1 or TRBD2 (5 bases each). CDR1 SGHNT and CDR2 YYREEE come from the germline V gene (reference sequence). The CDR3 contains 14 residues. With 7 bases removed from V and 7 bases from J, the gap between germline ends came to 21 bases.

This clonotype was recorded many times. The chain couples TRBV7-2 to TRBJ2-1, with D possibly called TRBD1 or TRBD2 (7 bases each). CDR1 and CDR2 from the germline V gene are SGHTA and FQGNSA. The ends were cut back, 6 bases at V and 5 bases at J, with 17 bases in the middle. The CDR3 spans 15 residues. CDR3 DNA sequence: TGTGCCAGCAGGGGGAGGGGGCCCAGGAACAATGAGCAGTTCTTC. It yields the protein CASRGRGPRNNEQFF. The variable domain in full, with the rest retrieved from reference TRBV7-2 and TRBJ2-1, is GAGVSQSPSNKVTEKGKDVELRCDPISGHTALYWYRQSLGQGLEFLIYFQGNSAPDKSGLPSDRFSAERTGGSVSTLTIQRTQQEDSAVYLCASRGRGPRNNEQFFGPGTRLTVL.

The chain employs TRBV25-1 and TRBJ1-1; D remains unclear. V lost 3 bases and J lost 1, with 15 bases in between. This CDR3 is built from 16 residues. Germline V gene data show CDR1 as MGHDK and CDR2 as SYGVNS. CDR3 sequence: CASSDGLSNGNTEAFF. The CDR3 DNA sequence: TGTGCCAGCAGTGATGGTCTTTCTAACGGGAACACTGAAGCTTTCTTT.

This clonotype showed up just a few times. This sequence joins TRBV29-1 and TRBJ2-4; perhaps D is TRBD1 or TRBD2 (5 bases each). CDR1 is SQVTM and CDR2 is ANQGSEA in the germline V gene. CDR3 length: 14 residues. The V end was cut by 4 bases, the J end by 5 bases, with 15 bases between. The CDR3 DNA follows: TGCAGCGTTGTCCCGACAGCGGTCCAAAACATTCAGTACTTC. Translating it yields CSVVPTAVQNIQYF.

The chain joins TRBV5-6 to TRBJ2-7; 12 positions match TRBD2. The CDR3 length is 14 residues. Germline assignment: CDR1 SGHDT and CDR2 YYEEEE. Trimming took 5 bases from V and 5 from J; bases not matched to a gene: 5. The CDR3 DNA reads as TGTGCCAGCAGAACTAGCGGGAGGTTCGACGAGCAGTACTTC. It specifies CASRTSGRFDEQYF.

This clonotype showed up many times. V is TRBV3-1 and J is TRBJ2-1, with D perhaps TRBD2 (6 bases). Germline V gene sequence: CDR1 LGHDT, CDR2 YNNKEL (reference sequence). The CDR3 length is 17 residues. V dropped 5 bases and J dropped 4 bases, with 21 bases sitting between them. Here the CDR3 DNA reads TGTGCCAGCAGCTCCAAGTTGGGCGGGACCTGGTACAATGAGCAGTTCTTC. Residues: CASSSKLGGTWYNEQFF.

The genes are TRBV4-2 and TRBJ2-3; the match to TRBD2 covers 7 bases. This CDR3 has 17 amino acids. V gave up 1 base and J gave up 3 bases; unmatched junction bases: 10. Germline CDR1 and CDR2: LGHNA and YNFKEQ. CDR3 DNA: TGTGCCAGCAGCCAAGCCTCGGGGGGAAAGGGGACAGATACGCAGTATTTT. Translation: CASSQASGGKGTDTQYF.

This clonotype appeared once. The chain uses TRBV29-1 and TRBJ2-2, with unresolved D. With 2 bases removed from V and 4 bases from J, the gap between germline ends came to 14 bases. The CDR3 has 15 amino acids. In germline, CDR1 is SQVTM, CDR2 ANQGSEA. The CDR3 region is CSVEKVGSATGELFF. The CDR3 region has the DNA TGCAGCGTTGAAAAGGTCGGGTCGGCCACCGGGGAGCTGTTTTTT.

This clonotype was detected a few times. The rearrangement links TRBV5-6 to TRBJ2-5; TRBD1 might be the D (7 bases). The germline V gene encodes CDR1 SGHDT and CDR2 YYEEEE. The CDR3 sequence is 11 residues long. Trimming took 4 bases from V and 11 from J, leaving 12 bases between them. CDR3 sequence: CASSQGGRQYF. Here the CDR3 DNA reads TGTGCCAGCAGCCAGGGGGGCAGACAGTACTTC.

This clonotype was seen repeatedly, ten times or more. The rearrangement uses TRBV6-2 or TRBV6-3 and TRBJ1-5, with TRBD1 as a possible D gene (5 bases). The CDR3 runs to 15 residues. Trimming removed 6 bases at V and 1 base at J, with 13 bases between. Germline V gene sequence: CDR1 MNHEY, CDR2 SVGEGT. CDR3 sequence: CASSPRGMSNQPQHF. The CDR3 DNA is TGTGCCAGCAGCCCCCGGGGGATGAGCAATCAGCCCCAGCATTTT.

The V gene is TRBV6-1, the J gene TRBJ2-1; 16 nucleotides line up with TRBD2. The length of the CDR3 is 20 residues. V lost 2 bases to trimming and J lost 2 bases; unmatched junction nucleotides: 9. Germline CDR1 MNHNS, CDR2 SASEGT. In DNA, the CDR3 is TGTGCCAGCAGTGAAAGGGCGGGACTAGCGGGAGGGGTCCCCTACAATGAGCAGTTCTTC. It yields the protein CASSERAGLAGGVPYNEQFF.

In its sample, this clonotype was seen many times. The J gene is TRBJ2-7, the V gene TRBV30; the match to TRBD2 covers 8 bases. Looked up from germline, CDR1 is GTSNPN and CDR2 is SVGIG (reference sequence). The J segment lost 6 bases and the V segment lost 3 bases, leaving 7 bases of the junction unmatched. The length of the CDR3 is 13 residues. This CDR3 reads CAWSEGLVSEQYF. DNA for the CDR3: TGTGCCTGGAGCGAGGGACTAGTAAGCGAGCAGTACTTC.

This clonotype appeared many times. The CDR3 DNA is TGTGCCAGCAGAGCCCAGGGGATGGGGAACACTGAAGCTTTCTTT. It is translated as CASRAQGMGNTEAFF. The chain is built from TRBV2 and TRBJ1-1; D is possibly TRBD1 (6 bases). The CDR3 spans 15 residues. In germline, CDR1 is SNHLY, CDR2 FYNNEI. Trimming left V 6 bases short and J 1 base short, with 15 bases between.